The sequence of this TCR beta chain was determined in a study of blood T cell repertoires in COVID-19. The CDR3 has 14 residues. Looked up from germline, CDR1 is SGHDT and CDR2 is YYEEEE. With 4 bases removed from V and 4 bases from J, the gap between germline ends came to 14 bases. The protocol was immunoSEQ multiplex PCR, while the TCRdb copy is restricted to in-frame clones and leaves out a portion. This table holds 110,000 or so clones, 75% to 90% found once. The V call is TRBV5-6, the J call TRBJ1-2, with D possibly matching TRBD1 (6 bases). Sequencing was performed on peripheral blood. The clonotype originates from a woman in her 50s with acute or convalescent COVID-19. The CDR3 loop is CASSAQGSSYGYTF. The CDR3 region has the DNA TGTGCCAGCAGCGCCCAGGGGTCCTCCTATGGCTACACCTTC.